Listed below are T cell receptor beta chains from one sample, sequenced in a study of cytomegalovirus exposure and HLA in healthy donors. TCRdb keeps only in-frame clones here, not all; method: immunoSEQ multiplex PCR. Of approximately 120,000 clones listed, more than 60% are singletons. Input material: PBMCs. Receptors originate from a woman aged 55-75 years in good health and CMV-seropositive. Each CDR3 is given with its conserved first and last residue. Each record gives: J gene, D gene, V gene, clone size, CDR3 protein, CDR3 DNA. D genes are given only for firm matches. The size field is filled for only some rows; it gives once, few, many or a size class.

j_call: TRBJ2-1
d_call: .
v_call: TRBV19
clone_size: .
cdr3_aa: CASSRSTTVIYNEQFF
cdr3_nt: TGTGCCAGTAGTCGCTCGACTACCGTGATTTACAATGAGCAGTTCTTC

j_call: TRBJ1-1
d_call: .
v_call: TRBV9
clone_size: once
cdr3_aa: CASSELPGLTEAFF
cdr3_nt: TGTGCCAGCAGCGAGTTACCGGGACTAACTGAAGCTTTCTTT

j_call: TRBJ2-7
d_call: .
v_call: TRBV11-2
clone_size: .
cdr3_aa: CASSFNGGPHEQYF
cdr3_nt: TGTGCCAGCAGCTTTAACGGGGGGCCCCACGAGCAGTACTTC

j_call: TRBJ2-7
d_call: TRBD2
v_call: TRBV7-2
clone_size: .
cdr3_aa: CASSLLAGAYEQYF
cdr3_nt: TGTGCCAGCAGCTTACTAGCGGGGGCCTACGAGCAGTACTTC

j_call: TRBJ2-2
d_call: TRBD1
v_call: TRBV5-1
clone_size: .
cdr3_aa: CASSREQGAYTGELFF
cdr3_nt: TGCGCCAGCAGCAGAGAACAGGGGGCTTACACCGGGGAGCTGTTTTTT

j_call: TRBJ2-1
d_call: .
v_call: TRBV9
clone_size: few
cdr3_aa: CASSVLAADYNEQFF
cdr3_nt: TGTGCCAGCAGCGTCTTAGCGGCAGACTACAATGAGCAGTTCTTC

j_call: TRBJ1-4
d_call: TRBD1
v_call: TRBV5-4
clone_size: .
cdr3_aa: CASSLAGQGLNEKLFF
cdr3_nt: TGTGCCAGCAGCTTGGCCGGACAGGGGCTAAATGAAAAACTGTTTTTT

j_call: TRBJ2-7
d_call: TRBD2
v_call: TRBV27
clone_size: few
cdr3_aa: CASSFKRESYEQYF
cdr3_nt: TGTGCCAGCAGTTTCAAGCGGGAGTCCTACGAGCAGTACTTC

j_call: TRBJ2-5
d_call: TRBD1
v_call: TRBV5-1
clone_size: .
cdr3_aa: CASSLGTGRETQYF
cdr3_nt: TGCGCCAGCAGCTTGGGGACAGGGCGGGAGACCCAGTACTTC

j_call: TRBJ1-1
d_call: .
v_call: TRBV6-5
clone_size: .
cdr3_aa: CASSYSTGHQNTEAFF
cdr3_nt: TGTGCCAGCAGTTACTCGACGGGACACCAGAACACTGAAGCTTTCTTT

j_call: TRBJ2-7
d_call: .
v_call: TRBV2
clone_size: .
cdr3_aa: CASSEADTVSSYEQYF
cdr3_nt: TGTGCCAGCAGTGAAGCGGACACCGTGAGCTCCTACGAGCAGTACTTC

j_call: TRBJ1-6
d_call: .
v_call: TRBV4-1
clone_size: .
cdr3_aa: CASSQRLAASPLHF
cdr3_nt: TGCGCCAGCAGCCAGAGACTAGCAGCTTCACCCCTCCACTTT

j_call: TRBJ2-7
d_call: TRBD1
v_call: TRBV7-9
clone_size: .
cdr3_aa: CASSFRDRGLSYEQYF
cdr3_nt: TGTGCCAGCAGCTTCCGTGACAGGGGGCTCTCCTACGAGCAGTACTTC

j_call: TRBJ2-2
d_call: .
v_call: TRBV27
clone_size: once
cdr3_aa: CASRRGGTGELFF
cdr3_nt: TGTGCCAGCAGGAGGGGAGGCACCGGGGAGCTGTTTTTT

j_call: TRBJ1-4
d_call: .
v_call: TRBV15
clone_size: once
cdr3_aa: CATSNGPGLSEKLFF
cdr3_nt: TGTGCCACCAGCAATGGCCCAGGGTTGAGTGAAAAACTGTTTTTT

j_call: TRBJ1-1
d_call: .
v_call: TRBV19
clone_size: .
cdr3_aa: CASRSVEGIGAEAFF
cdr3_nt: TGTGCCAGCAGATCCGTAGAGGGCATCGGGGCTGAAGCTTTCTTT

j_call: TRBJ1-2
d_call: .
v_call: TRBV19
clone_size: .
cdr3_aa: CASSIDSLRGYTF
cdr3_nt: TGTGCCAGTAGTATTGACAGTCTGAGGGGCTACACCTTC

j_call: TRBJ2-5
d_call: TRBD1
v_call: TRBV7-3
clone_size: once
cdr3_aa: CASSPGQGRETQYF
cdr3_nt: TGTGCCAGCAGCCCGGGACAGGGACGAGAGACCCAGTACTTC

j_call: TRBJ2-5
d_call: TRBD2
v_call: TRBV4-2
clone_size: .
cdr3_aa: CASSQEPSGQETQYF
cdr3_nt: TGTGCCAGCAGCCAAGAACCTAGCGGTCAAGAGACCCAGTACTTC

j_call: TRBJ2-2
d_call: TRBD1
v_call: TRBV25-1
clone_size: .
cdr3_aa: CASSDDRVTGELFF
cdr3_nt: TGTGCCAGCAGTGACGACAGGGTCACCGGGGAGCTGTTTTTT

j_call: TRBJ1-1
d_call: .
v_call: TRBV6-5
clone_size: once
cdr3_aa: CASSYRKQGSTEAFF
cdr3_nt: TGTGCCAGCAGTTACCGGAAACAGGGTTCCACTGAAGCTTTCTTT

j_call: TRBJ2-3
d_call: TRBD2
v_call: TRBV7-3
clone_size: .
cdr3_aa: CASSLRRETTDTQYF
cdr3_nt: TGTGCCAGCAGCTTAAGGCGGGAGACCACAGATACGCAGTATTTT

j_call: TRBJ2-2
d_call: .
v_call: TRBV10-1
clone_size: .
cdr3_aa: CASPGAGELFF
cdr3_nt: TGCGCCAGCCCGGGGGCCGGGGAGCTGTTTTTT

j_call: TRBJ2-7
d_call: TRBD2
v_call: TRBV30
clone_size: .
cdr3_aa: CAWTPGTSRPYEQYF
cdr3_nt: TGTGCCTGGACCCCCGGGACTAGCCGCCCCTACGAGCAGTACTTC

j_call: TRBJ2-7
d_call: TRBD1
v_call: TRBV11-2
clone_size: few
cdr3_aa: CASSLAPGQGSLYEQYF
cdr3_nt: TGTGCCAGCAGCTTGGCCCCGGGACAGGGAAGTTTATACGAGCAGTACTTC

j_call: TRBJ2-3
d_call: TRBD1
v_call: TRBV9
clone_size: .
cdr3_aa: CASSYGTGLGTDTQYF
cdr3_nt: TGTGCCAGCAGCTACGGGACAGGGCTTGGCACAGATACGCAGTATTTT

j_call: TRBJ2-2
d_call: TRBD2
v_call: TRBV7-9
clone_size: .
cdr3_aa: CASRGPAGGRTGELFF
cdr3_nt: TGTGCCAGCAGGGGACCAGCGGGGGGCCGTACCGGGGAGCTGTTTTTT

j_call: TRBJ2-7
d_call: .
v_call: TRBV7-3
clone_size: .
cdr3_aa: CASSLNPPPGAEQYF
cdr3_nt: TGTGCCAGCAGCTTAAACCCCCCCCCGGGTGCCGAGCAGTACTTC

j_call: TRBJ1-1
d_call: .
v_call: TRBV5-8
clone_size: .
cdr3_aa: CASSFGPLGGLSEAFF
cdr3_nt: TGTGCCAGCAGCTTCGGGCCTCTCGGGGGGCTATCTGAAGCTTTCTTT

j_call: TRBJ1-1
d_call: .
v_call: TRBV6-6
clone_size: .
cdr3_aa: CASSYLSVNTEAFF
cdr3_nt: TGTGCCAGCAGTTACTTATCAGTGAACACTGAAGCTTTCTTT

j_call: TRBJ2-1
d_call: TRBD2
v_call: TRBV2
clone_size: .
cdr3_aa: CASRDLAGHSYNEQFF
cdr3_nt: TGTGCCAGCAGAGACTTAGCGGGTCACTCCTACAATGAGCAGTTCTTC

j_call: TRBJ1-4
d_call: TRBD1
v_call: TRBV4-3
clone_size: .
cdr3_aa: CASSQAFGTGTLGEKLFF
cdr3_nt: TGCGCCAGCAGCCAAGCGTTCGGGACAGGGACTCTTGGGGAAAAACTGTTTTTT